What follows is one T cell receptor beta chain and its context. The antigen remains unidentified. The data are from a study of T cell repertoires in cytomegalovirus infection. General study points: Identification of carriers of CMV plus the relevant HLA was achieved through cumulative public TCR beta family frequency.

One entry per CDR3 protein, called by TCRdb with MiXCR from the reads. The sample holds 800,000 to 950,000 distinct CDR3 sequences, approximately 32% seen once. CDR1 and CDR2 (germline): SGHDN, FVKESK. The CDR3 is 15 amino acids. V lost 4 bases and J 0 bases, leaving 12 bases between the germline ends. This chain uses TRBV14 with TRBJ1-2; tentative D call: TRBD1 (6 bases). This specimen consisted of cultured CD8+ T cells from PBMCs, obtained from culture after CMV antigen stimulation. The sequence was obtained from a human donor in good health (CMV status not recorded). Some clones in this sample may be carry-over from other donors' samples. The CDR3, as DNA: TGTGCCAGCAGCCGAATAGGGGGACCTAACTATGGCTACACCTTC. Translating gives CASSRIGGPNYGYTF.